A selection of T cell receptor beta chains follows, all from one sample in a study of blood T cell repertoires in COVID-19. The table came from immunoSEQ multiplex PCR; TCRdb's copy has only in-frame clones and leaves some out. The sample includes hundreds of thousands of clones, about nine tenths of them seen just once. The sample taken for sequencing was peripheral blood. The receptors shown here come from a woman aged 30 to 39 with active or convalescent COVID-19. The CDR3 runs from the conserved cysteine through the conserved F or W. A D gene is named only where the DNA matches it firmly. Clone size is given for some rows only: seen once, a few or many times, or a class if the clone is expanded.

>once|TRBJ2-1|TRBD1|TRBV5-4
CASSLRPTTGGSNEQFF
TGTGCCAGCAGCTTGAGACCGACGACAGGGGGTTCAAATGAGCAGTTCTTC
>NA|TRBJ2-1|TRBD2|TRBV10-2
CASSDWLAGATEQFF
TGCGCCAGCAGTGATTGGCTAGCGGGAGCAACTGAGCAGTTCTTC
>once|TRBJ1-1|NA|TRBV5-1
CASSLGPRMNTEAFF
TGCGCCAGCAGCTTGGGACCGAGGATGAACACTGAAGCTTTCTTT
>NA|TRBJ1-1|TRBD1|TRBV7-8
CASSLPDRVNTEAFF
TGTGCCAGCAGCTTACCCGACAGGGTGAACACTGAAGCTTTCTTT
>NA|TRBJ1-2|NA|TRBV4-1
CASSQGALLWKSDNYGYTF
TGCGCCAGCAGCCAAGGGGCCCTTTTGTGGAAATCGGATAACTATGGCTACACCTTC
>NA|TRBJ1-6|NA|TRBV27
CASSLFTDSPLHF
TGTGCCAGCAGTTTATTCACTGATTCACCCCTCCACTTT
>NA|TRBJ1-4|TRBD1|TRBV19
CASSTPGQGGEKLFF
TGTGCCAGTAGTACACCGGGACAGGGGGGTGAAAAACTGTTTTTT
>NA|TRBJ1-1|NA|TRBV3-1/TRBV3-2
CASSWYWEANTEAFF
TGTGCCAGCAGCTGGTATTGGGAGGCGAACACTGAAGCTTTCTTT
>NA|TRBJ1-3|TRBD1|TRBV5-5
CASSGLTGGIISGNTIYF
TGTGCCAGCAGCGGATTGACAGGGGGCATAATCTCTGGAAACACCATATATTTT
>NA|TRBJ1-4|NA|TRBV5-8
CASSSRGTNEKLFF
TGTGCCAGCAGTTCTAGGGGGACTAATGAAAAACTGTTTTTT
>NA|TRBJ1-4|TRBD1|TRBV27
CASRGAGTGPEKLFF
TGTGCCAGCAGGGGAGCCGGGACAGGCCCAGAAAAACTGTTTTTT
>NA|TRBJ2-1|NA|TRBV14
CASSQRTTDYRSDEQFF
TGTGCCAGCAGCCAACGTACCACGGATTATCGGAGCGATGAGCAGTTCTTC
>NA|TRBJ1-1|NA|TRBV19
CASLDRSYHEAFF
TGTGCCAGCCTGGACAGAAGTTATCATGAAGCTTTCTTT
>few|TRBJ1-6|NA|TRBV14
CASSQRGYNSPLHF
TGTGCCAGCAGCCAGCGGGGGTATAATTCACCCCTCCACTTT
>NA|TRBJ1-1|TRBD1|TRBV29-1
CSVNRGRGTEAFF
TGCAGCGTAAACAGGGGCCGGGGCACTGAAGCTTTCTTT
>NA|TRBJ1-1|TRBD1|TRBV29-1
CSGWDRANTEAFF
TGCAGCGGATGGGACAGAGCCAACACTGAAGCTTTCTTT
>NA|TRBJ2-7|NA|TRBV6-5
CASSYSRQGSYEQYF
TGTGCCAGCAGTTACTCGCGGCAGGGGTCCTACGAGCAGTACTTC
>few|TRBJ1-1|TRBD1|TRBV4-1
CASSQDAQGAGVGTEAFF
TGCGCCAGCAGCCAAGACGCCCAGGGGGCGGGAGTGGGCACTGAAGCTTTCTTT
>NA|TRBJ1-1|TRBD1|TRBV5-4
CASSLQGGTEAFF
TGTGCCAGCAGCTTGCAGGGGGGAACTGAAGCTTTCTTT
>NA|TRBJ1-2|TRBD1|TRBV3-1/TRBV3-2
CASRGTAASYGYTF
TGTGCCAGCAGAGGGACAGCAGCTAGCTATGGCTACACCTTC
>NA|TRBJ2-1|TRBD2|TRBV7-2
CASSDGLAGYNEQFF
TGTGCCAGCAGCGACGGACTAGCGGGTTACAATGAGCAGTTCTTC
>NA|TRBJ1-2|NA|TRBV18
CASSPPARAVNGYTF
TGTGCCAGCTCACCACCCGCCAGAGCGGTGAACGGCTACACCTTC
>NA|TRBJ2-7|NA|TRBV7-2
CASSLYYEQYF
TGTGCCAGCAGCTTATACTACGAGCAGTACTTC
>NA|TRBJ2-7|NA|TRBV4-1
CASSQVSPGPYEQYF
TGCGCCAGCAGCCAAGTGTCCCCAGGGCCCTACGAGCAGTACTTC
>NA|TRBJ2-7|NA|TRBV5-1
CASSVEAVSGASYEQYF
TGCGCCAGCAGCGTGGAAGCGGTGTCGGGCGCATCCTACGAGCAGTACTTC
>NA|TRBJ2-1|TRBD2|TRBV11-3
CASSTTSGGAMFF
TGTGCCAGCAGCACTACTAGCGGGGGGGCGATGTTCTTC
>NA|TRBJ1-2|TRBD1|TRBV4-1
CASSQEGQGPGYTF
TGCGCCAGCAGCCAGGAAGGACAGGGTCCTGGCTACACCTTC
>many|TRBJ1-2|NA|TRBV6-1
CASSDSSPPVNYGYTF
TGTGCCAGCAGTGACAGTTCCCCACCAGTTAACTATGGCTACACCTTC
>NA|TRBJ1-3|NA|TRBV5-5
CASSPAGWISGNTIYF
TGTGCCAGCAGCCCGGCGGGTTGGATCTCTGGAAACACCATATATTTT
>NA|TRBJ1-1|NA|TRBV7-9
CASSLAGWGAEAFF
TGTGCCAGCAGCTTAGCGGGTTGGGGGGCTGAAGCTTTCTTT
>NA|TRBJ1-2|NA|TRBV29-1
CSVEGKHSQTNYGYTF
TGCAGCGTTGAAGGGAAACACAGTCAGACTAACTATGGCTACACCTTC
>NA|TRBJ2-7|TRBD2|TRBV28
CASSFGTSGRHHSYEQYF
TGTGCCAGCAGTTTTGGGACTAGCGGGAGGCATCACTCCTACGAGCAGTACTTC
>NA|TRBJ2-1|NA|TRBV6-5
CASNQGGEQFF
TGTGCCAGCAATCAGGGGGGCGAGCAGTTCTTC
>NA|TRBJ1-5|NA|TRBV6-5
CASRLDSGRNQPQHF
TGTGCCAGCAGATTGGACAGCGGGAGGAATCAGCCCCAGCATTTT
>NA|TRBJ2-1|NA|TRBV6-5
CASSSSTSNNEQFF
NA
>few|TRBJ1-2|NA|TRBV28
CASRVTDYGYTF
TGTGCCAGCAGGGTGACAGACTATGGCTACACCTTC
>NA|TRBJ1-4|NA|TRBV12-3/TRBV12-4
CASSRPAGKLFF
TGTGCCAGCAGTCGTCCCGCCGGGAAACTGTTTTTT
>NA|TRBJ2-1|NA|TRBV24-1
CATSDFAGGEQFF
TGTGCCACCAGTGATTTTGCGGGCGGTGAGCAGTTCTTC
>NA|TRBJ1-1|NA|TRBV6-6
CASSYGTPEAFF
TGTGCCAGCAGTTACGGCACCCCTGAAGCTTTCTTT
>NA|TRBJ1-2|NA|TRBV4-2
CASSQDQGGRGYTF
TGTGCCAGCAGCCAAGATCAAGGGGGAAGAGGCTACACCTTC
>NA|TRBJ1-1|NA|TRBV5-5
CASSGLPNTEAFF
TGTGCCAGCAGCGGACTCCCGAACACTGAAGCTTTCTTT
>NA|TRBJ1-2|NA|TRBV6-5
CASLKKGENYGYTF
TGTGCCAGCCTAAAAAAGGGGGAAAACTATGGCTACACCTTC
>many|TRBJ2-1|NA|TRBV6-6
CASSFELSSYNEQFF
TGTGCCAGCAGTTTTGAGTTAAGCTCCTACAATGAGCAGTTCTTC
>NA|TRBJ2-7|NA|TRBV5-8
CASSLGQVSYEQYF
TGTGCCAGCAGCTTGGGACAGGTTTCCTACGAGCAGTACTTC
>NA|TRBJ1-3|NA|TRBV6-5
CASTRGTSGNTIYF
TGTGCCAGCACGAGGGGGACCTCTGGAAACACCATATATTTT
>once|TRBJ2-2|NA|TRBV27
CASTEGPRSALFF
TGTGCCAGCACGGAGGGGCCGCGGTCGGCGCTGTTTTTT
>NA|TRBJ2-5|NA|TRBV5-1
CASSWTPPQETQYF
TGCGCCAGCAGCTGGACACCTCCCCAAGAGACCCAGTACTTC
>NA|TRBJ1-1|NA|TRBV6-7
CAIPTRGNHTEAFF
TGTGCCATCCCAACCAGGGGTAACCACACTGAAGCTTTCTTT
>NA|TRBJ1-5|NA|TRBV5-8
CASSLAAVYSNQPQHF
TGTGCCAGCAGCTTGGCGGCGGTCTATAGCAATCAGCCCCAGCATTTT
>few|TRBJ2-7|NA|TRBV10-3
CAISKTRDSEGYEQYF
TGTGCCATCAGTAAAACCCGGGACTCAGAGGGCTACGAGCAGTACTTC
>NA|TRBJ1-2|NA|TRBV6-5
CASIFPGSGYGYTF
TGTGCCAGCATCTTCCCGGGGAGTGGTTATGGCTACACCTTC
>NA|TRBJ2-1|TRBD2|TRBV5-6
CASSLRTSGFGNEQFF
TGTGCCAGCAGCTTACGGACTAGCGGGTTTGGTAATGAGCAGTTCTTC
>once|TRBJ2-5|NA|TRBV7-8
CASSLGGLIAETQYF
TGTGCCAGCAGCTTGGGGGGGCTGATAGCAGAGACCCAGTACTTC
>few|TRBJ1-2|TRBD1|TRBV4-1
CASSPSPGQGYGYTF
TGCGCCAGCAGCCCCTCCCCGGGACAGGGTTACGGCTACACCTTC
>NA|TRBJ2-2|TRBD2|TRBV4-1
CASSQRGLAIGELFF
TGCGCCAGCAGCCAACGAGGACTAGCGATCGGGGAGCTGTTTTTT
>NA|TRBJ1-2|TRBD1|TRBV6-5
CASSYDRANYGYTF
TGTGCCAGCAGTTACGACAGGGCTAACTATGGCTACACCTTC
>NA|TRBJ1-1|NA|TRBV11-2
CASSLGTGVGAFF
TGTGCCAGCAGCTTAGGGACCGGGGTAGGAGCTTTCTTT
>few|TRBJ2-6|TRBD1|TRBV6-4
CASSPGGAGANVLTF
TGTGCCAGCTCCCCAGGGGGCGCTGGGGCCAACGTCCTGACTTTC
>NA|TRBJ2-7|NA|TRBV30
CAWSVLGPSYEQYF
TGTGCCTGGAGTGTACTGGGGCCCTCATACGAGCAGTACTTC
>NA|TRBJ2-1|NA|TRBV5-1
CASSLGEQLFNEQFF
TGCGCCAGCAGCTTGGGGGAGCAGCTCTTCAATGAGCAGTTCTTC